These 15 T cell receptor beta chains were sequenced from one sample in a study of regulatory T cells in long-lasting Graves disease. Time point meaning: persistent/refractory GD, antithyroid drugs over 5 years with positive TRAb. Making the TCR library involved RNA that had been extracted from PBMCs. Arm-PCR of CDR3 regions with iRepertoire HTBI primers generated TCR beta libraries. TCRdb re-derived calls from the multiplex PCR reads in MiXCR, one entry per CDR3 protein. The sample lists 400,000 to 450,000 distinct CDR3 sequences, less than 25% occurring once. The sample here was peripheral blood mononuclear cells (PBMCs), taken when the disease was refractory, from a patient treated with antithyroid drugs. Receptors were obtained from a female donor with Graves disease.

This chain uses TRBV7-9 with TRBJ1-2; TRBD1 aligns across 12 bases. Per germline, CDR1 SEHNR and CDR2 FQNEAQ (reference sequence). V shed 5 bases, J shed 1 base, and the junction held 11 bases outside the gene matches. This CDR3 is built from 18 residues. CDR3 amino acids: CASSPRDRGPIDNYGYTF. The CDR3 nucleotides read TGTGCCAGCAGCCCGCGGGACAGGGGGCCTATAGATAACTATGGCTACACCTTC.

The gene calls are TRBV19 and TRBJ1-5; TRBD1 matches at 7 bases. The CDR3 totals 16 residues. V lost 4 bases, J lost 6 bases, and 12 bases stayed unmatched. Germline lookup yields CDR1 LNHDA and CDR2 SQIVND (reference sequence). The CDR3 is CASSRSFGTAAQPQHF. In nucleotides, the CDR3 is TGTGCCAGTAGTAGAAGTTTCGGGACAGCAGCTCAGCCCCAGCATTTT.

V is TRBV7-8 and J is TRBJ2-1; D is perhaps TRBD2 (6 bases). The length of the CDR3 is 15 residues. Germline lookup yields CDR1 SGHVS and CDR2 FQNEAQ. The ends were cut back, 1 base at V and 6 bases at J, with 13 bases in the middle. The chain's CDR3 is CASSLGVGAGNEQFF. The CDR3 DNA is TGTGCCAGCAGCTTAGGTGTGGGAGCGGGCAATGAGCAGTTCTTC.

The rearrangement uses TRBV6-5 and TRBJ2-7; D is undetermined. This CDR3 is built from 14 residues. The germline V gene encodes CDR1 MNHEY and CDR2 SVGAGI. V was cut by 2 bases and J by 2 bases, with 10 bases left in between. The CDR3 here is CASSYQAETYEQYF. The CDR3 DNA reads as TGTGCCAGCAGTTACCAGGCGGAGACCTACGAGCAGTACTTC.

This clonotype was counted once. The chain has TRBV30 and TRBJ1-1; possible D gene TRBD1, 6 bases. Trimming removed 2 bases at V and 4 bases at J, with 23 bases between. Germline V gene lookup returns CDR1 GTSNPN and CDR2 SVGIG (reference sequence). CDR3 length equals 17 residues. The CDR3 sequence is CAWSRLWGGVSSTEAFF. CDR3 nucleotides: TGTGCCTGGAGTCGACTGTGGGGGGGCGTCTCTAGCACTGAAGCTTTCTTT.

This clonotype was counted many times. The chain employs TRBV20-1 and TRBJ2-7, with TRBD2 matching 10 bases. The CDR3 runs to 17 residues. Germline V gives CDR1 DFQATT, CDR2 SNEGSKA (reference sequence). J was trimmed by 4 bases and V by 1 base; bases with no gene match: 13. This chain's CDR3 is CSARGLGLAEGYYEQYF. The CDR3, as DNA: TGCAGTGCTAGAGGCCTCGGACTAGCGGAGGGCTATTACGAGCAGTACTTC.

This clonotype turned up a few times. The V and J genes are TRBV19 and TRBJ1-1; D is unresolved. Trimming removed 1 base from V and 4 bases from J, with 13 bases in between. Looked up from germline, CDR1 is LNHDA and CDR2 is SQIVND (reference sequence). The CDR3 is made up of 15 amino acids. The CDR3 bases are TGTGCCAGTAGTATAGTCGCTAAGGGAGGCACTGAAGCTTTCTTT. The encoded protein is CASSIVAKGGTEAFF.

This clonotype appeared many times. The genes are TRBV6-1 and TRBJ1-2; 8 bases fit TRBD1. J gave up 4 bases and V 6 bases, and 4 bases lay outside the gene matches. The CDR3 runs 13 residues. The V gene's germline CDR1 is MNHNS and CDR2 SASEGT. Written as DNA, the CDR3 is TGTGCCAGCAGGAGGACAGGGACCTATGGCTACACCTTC. It yields the protein CASRRTGTYGYTF.

This clonotype was recorded many times. The genes are TRBV12-3 or TRBV12-4 and TRBJ1-2; D not resolved. CDR3 length: 13 amino acids. V dropped 6 bases and J dropped 2 bases, with 10 bases sitting between them. CDR3 coding DNA: TGTGCCAGCAGACTACCGGGAAACTATGGCTACACCTTC. It is translated as CASRLPGNYGYTF.

The V and J genes are TRBV20-1 and TRBJ2-3; TRBD1 matches at 12 bases. V shed 2 bases and J 3 bases; nucleotides not matched to a gene: 6. This CDR3 has 16 residues. Germline V CDR1 and CDR2: DFQATT, SNEGSKA (reference sequence). DNA for the CDR3: TGCAGTGCTAGACCCAGGGACAGGGGGCAAACAGATACGCAGTATTTT. Translated: CSARPRDRGQTDTQYF.

The rearrangement uses TRBV6-2 or TRBV6-3 and TRBJ2-1, with D uncertain. Germline V gives CDR1 MNHEY, CDR2 SVGEGT. There are 14 residues in the CDR3. Trimming removed 3 bases from V and 6 bases from J, with 12 bases in between. The CDR3 protein is CASSYTEGINEQFF. For the CDR3, the DNA is TGTGCCAGCAGTTATACGGAAGGCATCAATGAGCAGTTCTTC.

V is TRBV6-2 or TRBV6-3 and J is TRBJ2-1; perhaps TRBD1 as D (5 bases). Trimming took off 2 bases at V and 7 bases at J, with 21 bases between the two ends. CDR3 length: 17 amino acids. Germline V lookup: CDR1 MNHEY, CDR2 SVGEGT. Written as DNA, the CDR3 is TGTGCCAGCAGTTACGTGTTTATCCAGGGCCTTGGGAATGAGCAGTTCTTC. Translation gives CASSYVFIQGLGNEQFF.

The rearrangement uses TRBV24-1 and TRBJ2-1; TRBD2 matches at 10 bases. Per the germline V gene, CDR1 is KGHDR and CDR2 is SFDVKD. The CDR3 covers 16 residues. Unmatched junction bases numbered 9, after V lost 5 bases and J lost 6 bases. The CDR3 nucleotides read TGTGCCACCAGTGTCAGCGGGAGGGCCGCGTTCAATGAGCAGTTCTTC. Its translation: CATSVSGRAAFNEQFF.

The table lists this clonotype with a few counts. This chain links TRBV7-2 with TRBJ1-5; D possibly corresponds to TRBD1 (6 bases). CDR1 and CDR2 (germline): SGHTA, FQGNSA. The CDR3 totals 13 residues. Trimming removed 5 bases from V and 9 bases from J, with 14 bases in between. The CDR3 sequence is CASSAKQGRPQHF. CDR3 bases: TGTGCCAGCAGCGCAAAACAGGGCCGGCCCCAGCATTTT.

Turning to this clonotype: The CDR3 carries no conserved terminal phenylalanine or tryptophan, so it likely arises from a read error. This chain uses TRBV24-1 with TRBJ1-2; TRBD1 matches at 8 bases. The CDR3 contains 14 residues. J lost 8 bases, V lost 5 bases, and 9 bases had no gene match. Germline CDR1 and CDR2: KGHDR and SFDVKD. The CDR3 coding sequence is TGTGCCACCAGTGCCTCCGGGACAGGAGGCGGCTACACCCTC. Protein sequence: CATSASGTGGGYTL.